The present T cell receptor (beta chain) was sequenced within a study of shared clonotypes between healthy human individuals. As processed by the authors: Because ImmunoSEQ provided only junction sequences with no quality scores, the filtering differed. This table comes from immunoSEQ multiplex PCR, and its TCRdb copy is limited to in-frame clones, with some not included. That table gives V, J and clone size, and the DNA gave D and trimming. The sample contains some 2,000,000 clones, 90% to 95% of which appear only once. The length of the CDR3 is 15 residues. Trimming took off 0 bases at V and 0 bases at J, with 6 bases between the two ends. CDR1 and CDR2 from the germline V gene are MNHNY and SVGAGI (reference sequence). Concerning this clone itself: Its antigen is undetermined.

The study, taken as a whole, reports: When naive CD4 clonotypes were compared across a few donors, around 5% were shared. Generally, naive subsets came out with larger estimated richness than memory subsets.

The chain recombines TRBV6-6 with TRBJ1-3; no definite D call. Sequencing used naive CD4+ T cells sorted from blood. The subset was: CD45RA+ positively selected. The TCR sequence derives from a man in his late teens or twenties in good health. The CDR3 DNA sequence: TGTGCCAGCAGTTACTCGACGTTCTCTGGAAACACCATATATTTT. Translation gives CASSYSTFSGNTIYF.